This T cell receptor beta chain was identified during a study of blood T cell repertoires in COVID-19. TCRdb's copy holds only in-frame clones and misses some; the assay was immunoSEQ multiplex PCR. The sample lists about 380,000 clones, less than 90% seen once, with about 3% in the top ten. The CDR3 extends over 14 amino acids. From germline, CDR1 is SGHTA and CDR2 FQGNSA. V shed 0 bases and J shed 2 bases, with 4 bases lying between them. Sequences were obtained from PBMCs or T cells enriched from blood (not recorded which). This receptor was taken from a woman in her 30s who had recovered from COVID-19. This chain joins TRBV7-2 and TRBJ2-2; D is uncertain. This CDR3 is CASSLASNTGELFF. DNA for the CDR3: TGTGCCAGCAGCTTAGCGTCAAACACCGGGGAGCTGTTTTTT. The entire variable domain, with the rest obtained from reference TRBV7-2 and TRBJ2-2, is as follows: GAGVSQSPSNKVTEKGKDVELRCDPISGHTALYWYRQSLGQGLEFLIYFQGNSAPDKSGLPSDRFSAERTGGSVSTLTIQRTQQEDSAVYLCASSLASNTGELFFGEGSRLTVL.